Listed here are 11 T cell receptor beta chains from one sample, sequenced in a study of shared clonotypes between healthy human individuals. Assay used: immunoSEQ multiplex PCR; TCRdb lists only in-frame clones, some missing. Of roughly 1 million clones listed, about 70% are singletons. The sequenced sample consisted of memory CD4+ T cells sorted from blood. Subset meaning: CD45RA-negative fraction. These receptor sequences come from a man aged 18-30 years in good health.

This clone has only one observation. The J gene is TRBJ2-3, the V gene TRBV4-1, with 8 bases identical to TRBD2. The CDR3 runs to 17 residues. The ends lost 1 base at V and 2 bases at J; junction bases unmatched: 8. CDR1 MGHRA and CDR2 YSYEKL come from the germline V gene. DNA for the CDR3: TGCGCCAGCAGCCAAGGCTCGGTGCGGGGGGCCACAGATACGCAGTATTTT. Protein sequence: CASSQGSVRGATDTQYF.

The rearrangement joins TRBV29-1 to TRBJ2-3; the D is unclear. Germline V lookup: CDR1 SQVTM, CDR2 ANQGSEA. There are 12 residues in the CDR3. The germline V and J ends were trimmed by 3 bases and 2 bases, with 6 bases remaining between them. CDR3 DNA sequence: TGCAGCGTTGATAGGGACACAGATACGCAGTATTTT. This sequence encodes CSVDRDTDTQYF.

The V and J genes are TRBV5-1 and TRBJ2-3, with TRBD2 matching over 13 bases. The V gene's germline CDR1 is SGHRS and CDR2 YFSETQ. The CDR3 contains 16 residues. V dropped 4 bases and J dropped 4; count of bases not matched to a gene: 6. CDR3 residues: CASSPRLAGGSDTQYF. CDR3 nucleotide sequence: TGCGCCAGCAGCCCCCGACTAGCGGGGGGCTCAGATACGCAGTATTTT.

The genes are TRBV10-3 and TRBJ2-6; D is tentatively TRBD1 or TRBD2 (5 bases each). The V end was cut by 5 bases, the J end by 4 bases, with 18 bases between. Germline V gene sequence: CDR1 ENHRY, CDR2 SYGVKD. The CDR3 spans 17 residues. In DNA form, the CDR3 reads TGTGCCATCAGTACCAATCCTTTCGGGGACGGGGCCAACGTCCTGACTTTC. Translation gives CAISTNPFGDGANVLTF.

Only one count was recorded for this clone. CDR3 DNA: TGTGCCAGCAGTTACTCAGAGGGGGTCAATCAGCCCCAGCATTTT. Residues: CASSYSEGVNQPQHF. The chain has TRBV6-6 and TRBJ1-5; perhaps TRBD1 as D (6 bases). V lost 0 bases, J lost 3 bases, and 9 bases lay in between. Germline values: CDR1 MNHNY, CDR2 SVGAGI (reference sequence). The CDR3 extends over 15 amino acids.

The chain uses TRBV29-1 and TRBJ2-7, with D possibly TRBD2 on 6 matching bases. From germline, CDR1 is SQVTM and CDR2 ANQGSEA. V lost 4 bases and J 3 bases, leaving 10 bases between the germline ends. The CDR3 covers 12 residues. This chain's CDR3 is CSVASSGYEQYF. CDR3 DNA: TGCAGCGTTGCTAGTAGCGGCTACGAGCAGTACTTC.

This clone was recorded a few times. This specimen includes other DNA sequences encoding the same CDR3. The chain combines TRBV5-1 with TRBJ2-5, with 8 nucleotides matching TRBD1. CDR3 length: 14 amino acids. The germline V gene has CDR1 SGHRS and CDR2 YFSETQ. V dropped 4 bases and J dropped 4; count of bases not matched to a gene: 6. The CDR3 nucleotides read TGCGCCAGCAGCGCAGGGGGCTCGGGAGAGACCCAGTACTTC. Protein: CASSAGGSGETQYF.

The gene calls are TRBV11-2 and TRBJ1-2, with TRBD1 matching 8 bases. Germline V gene data show CDR1 as SGHAT and CDR2 as FQNNGV. The CDR3 contains 16 residues. The V gene end was trimmed by 4 bases and the J gene end by 4 bases; junction bases not matched to a gene: 11. The CDR3 nucleotides read TGTGCCAGCAGCTCCACCAACGACAGGGGCGCCTATGGCTACACCTTC. It yields the protein CASSSTNDRGAYGYTF.

The rearrangement links TRBV14 to TRBJ1-3; D ambiguous. Trimming took 3 bases from V and 7 from J, leaving 4 bases between them. The CDR3 runs 11 residues. Germline CDR1 and CDR2: SGHDN and FVKESK. The CDR3 region is CASSQANTIYF. The CDR3, as DNA: TGTGCCAGCAGCCAGGCGAACACCATATATTTT.

As concerns this clone: The sample carries other DNA sequences with the same CDR3. The rearrangement links TRBV9 to TRBJ2-5, with D possibly TRBD1 on 5 matching bases. The germline V gene encodes CDR1 SGDLS and CDR2 YYNGEE. This CDR3 has 14 residues. Trimming removed 0 bases at V and 5 bases at J, with 11 bases between. The DNA for the CDR3 is TGTGCCAGCAGCGTAGGTCTGGACAAGGAGACCCAGTACTTC. This encodes CASSVGLDKETQYF.

A remark on this clone: At one boundary the junction diverges from the germline segment, which might be a read error. This rearrangement joins TRBV30 to TRBJ1-2; 8 nucleotides line up with TRBD1. The length of the CDR3 is 12 residues. Germline lookup yields CDR1 GTSNPN and CDR2 SVGIG (reference sequence). The CDR3 DNA is TGTGCCTGGAGCCCCGGGGCCACAGGGGGTGTCTTC. As protein: CAWSPGATGGVF.